These 22 T cell receptor beta chains originate from one sample sequenced in a study of cytomegalovirus exposure and HLA in healthy donors listed by TCRdb under 2017. The library was produced with the immunoSEQ multiplex PCR assay. For the multiplex PCR, a mixture combining 60 forward primers for TCR Vbeta segments and 13 reverse primers for TCR Jbeta segments was used. Sourced from immuneACCESS, this table was stored by TCRdb with only in-frame sequences that have V and J called. A share of the clones is absent; for the studies checked, an unresolved V gene accounts for under half, and the remainder has no known explanation. This sample holds about 120,000 clones; less than 80% were observed only once. Just under 9.5% of the sample belongs to the ten largest clones. Sequencing used PBMCs. Source of these receptors: a woman in her thirties or forties in good health and CMV-seropositive.

On this clone itself: A junction end diverges from the germline sequence, so it may reflect a read error. The chain combines TRBV7-9 with TRBJ1-1; D remains ambiguous. Germline V CDR1 and CDR2: SEHNR, FQNEAQ (reference sequence). This CDR3 comprises 12 residues. The CDR3 is CSSSSLLPEAFF. CDR3 in DNA: TGTTCCAGCAGCTCTCTCCTACCCGAAGCTTTCTTT.

J is TRBJ1-1 and V is TRBV7-2, with 7 bases that match TRBD1. The V gene end was trimmed by 2 bases and the J gene end by 5 bases; junction bases not matched to a gene: 5. The CDR3 has 14 residues. Looked up from germline, CDR1 is SGHTA and CDR2 is FQGNSA. The CDR3 sequence: CASSLRGGRTEAFF. CDR3 coding DNA: TGTGCCAGCAGCTTAAGAGGGGGCCGAACTGAAGCTTTCTTT.

The genes are TRBV4-3 and TRBJ1-1, with D tentatively TRBD1 (5 bases). CDR1 and CDR2 (germline): LGHNA, YSLEER. With 2 bases removed from V and 10 bases from J, the gap between germline ends came to 14 bases. CDR3 length: 13 residues. This chain's CDR3 is CASSQTKADTAFF. CDR3 coding DNA: TGCGCCAGCAGCCAAACGAAGGCGGACACAGCTTTCTTT.

The genes are TRBV6-6 and TRBJ1-2; 8 bases are shared with TRBD1. V gave up 6 bases and J gave up 8 bases; unmatched junction bases: 14. CDR3 size: 15 residues. Germline assignment: CDR1 MNHNY and CDR2 SVGAGI (reference sequence). CDR3 in DNA: TGTGCCAGCAGAGAACCGGGACAGGCTGGAGGAGGCTACACCTTC. As protein: CASREPGQAGGGYTF.

This clone was observed a handful of times. The J gene is TRBJ1-4, the V gene TRBV28, with 7 bases lining up with TRBD1. Germline CDR1 and CDR2: MDHEN and SYDVKM. This CDR3 comprises 14 residues. J lost 7 bases, V lost 6 bases, and 8 bases had no gene match. The CDR3 sequence is CASSGTVPGEKLFF. CDR3 DNA sequence: TGTGCCAGCAGCGGGACAGTTCCCGGTGAAAAACTGTTTTTT.

Worth noting for this clone: One end of the junction does not line up with germline, which may come from a read error. The chain recombines TRBV7-9 with TRBJ2-3, with 11 bases identical to TRBD2. The CDR3 extends over 18 amino acids. CDR1 SEHNR and CDR2 FQNEAQ come from the germline V gene (reference sequence). The CDR3: CSSSLLAGVVKPTDTQYF. CDR3 DNA: TGTTCCAGCAGCCTACTAGCGGGAGTAGTGAAGCCAACAGATACGCAGTATTTT.

V and J are TRBV5-1 and TRBJ2-7; 9 positions match TRBD1. V shed 4 bases and J 1 base; nucleotides not matched to a gene: 15. This CDR3 has 18 amino acids. CDR1 is SGHRS and CDR2 is YFSETQ in the germline V gene. The CDR3 nucleotides read TGCGCCAGCAGCCCCAGGGTCGGGACAGGGTACGAATCCTACGAGCAGTACTTC. Its translation is CASSPRVGTGYESYEQYF.

The J gene is TRBJ1-5, the V gene TRBV5-6, with unresolved D. Germline-derived CDR1 and CDR2 are SGHDT and YYEEEE. The CDR3 spans 14 residues. V lost 5 bases, J lost 4 bases, and 13 bases lay in between. CDR3: CASSFTQVNQPQHF. Written as DNA, the CDR3 is TGTGCCAGCAGTTTTACTCAAGTGAATCAGCCCCAGCATTTT. Based on the CDR3 plus reference TRBV5-6 and TRBJ1-5, the full variable domain is DAGVTQSPTHLIKTRGQQVTLRCSPKSGHDTVSWYQQALGQGPQFIFQYYEEEERQRGNFPDRFSGHQFPNYSSELNVNALLLGDSALYLCASSFTQVNQPQHFGDGTRLSIL.

V is TRBV7-2 and J is TRBJ1-1; the match to TRBD1 covers 10 bases. V shed 5 bases, J shed 2 bases, and the junction held 2 bases outside the gene matches. The CDR3 extends over 14 amino acids. Germline-derived CDR1 and CDR2 are SGHTA and FQGNSA. The CDR3 nucleotides read TGTGCCAGCAGCCGGGACAGGGGAAACACTGAAGCTTTCTTT. Amino acid sequence: CASSRDRGNTEAFF.

The chain is built from TRBV7-2 and TRBJ2-1; 7 nucleotides agree with TRBD2. The CDR3 totals 15 residues. The V segment lost 5 bases and the J segment 3 bases; nucleotides outside the gene matches: 7. CDR1 and CDR2 from the germline V gene are SGHTA and FQGNSA. The CDR3 loop reads CASSPGLNHYNEQFF. In nucleotides, the CDR3 is TGTGCCAGCAGCCCGGGACTAAACCACTACAATGAGCAGTTCTTC.

The rearrangement uses TRBV7-3 and TRBJ2-1, with TRBD2 identical over 13 bases. CDR1 and CDR2 from the germline V gene are SGHTA and FQGTGA. The V gene end was trimmed by 4 bases and the J gene end by 7 bases; junction bases not matched to a gene: 7. The CDR3 extends over 16 amino acids. Here the CDR3 reads CASSSTSGREVNEQFF. For the CDR3, the DNA is TGTGCCAGCAGCTCTACTAGCGGGAGGGAGGTGAATGAGCAGTTCTTC.

The chain joins TRBV28 to TRBJ2-7; 8 nucleotides match TRBD1. Trimming removed 7 bases from V and 5 bases from J; junction bases left unmatched: 16. This CDR3 spans 16 amino acids. Germline CDR1 and CDR2: MDHEN and SYDVKM. CDR3 protein: CASNLPPGTGLNEQYF. CDR3 sequence (DNA): TGTGCCAGCAACCTTCCCCCGGGGACAGGCTTAAACGAGCAGTACTTC.

The V and J genes are TRBV19 and TRBJ1-1, with TRBD1 identical over 7 bases. Germline V CDR1 and CDR2: LNHDA, SQIVND (reference sequence). CDR3 length: 16 amino acids. Trimming took 4 bases from V and 1 from J; bases not matched to a gene: 9. CDR3 sequence: CASSTPRQGTNTEAFF. CDR3 in DNA: TGTGCCAGTAGTACCCCCCGACAGGGAACGAACACTGAAGCTTTCTTT.

This sequence joins TRBV7-6 and TRBJ1-1; D possibly corresponds to TRBD1 (6 bases). V gave up 0 bases and J gave up 5 bases, with 7 bases separating them. The CDR3 consists of 13 residues. Germline V CDR1 and CDR2: SGHVS, FNYEAQ. The CDR3 DNA sequence: TGTGCCAGCAGCTTAGCGAGGGGGACTGAAGCTTTCTTT. This sequence encodes CASSLARGTEAFF.

As for this clone: Mismatch with germline at one junction end may stem from a read error. V gene TRBV7-9 combines with J gene TRBJ1-5, with a possible D match to TRBD1 (5 bases). The CDR3 runs 12 residues. Germline CDR1 and CDR2: SEHNR and FQNEAQ (reference sequence). The CDR3 loop is CSSSPGLGAQHF. CDR3 in DNA: TGTTCCAGCAGCCCGGGACTCGGGGCCCAGCATTTT. Based on the CDR3 plus reference TRBV7-9 and TRBJ1-5, the full variable domain is DTGVSQNPRHKITKRGQNVTFRCDPISEHNRLYWYRQTLGQGPEFLTYFQNEAQLEKSRLLSDRFSAERPKGSFSTLEIQRTEQGDSAMYLCSSSPGLGAQHFGDGTRLSIL.

The chain employs TRBV2 and TRBJ2-2, with 9 bases lining up with TRBD2. J lost 8 bases, V lost 6 bases, and 10 bases had no gene match. Germline CDR1 reads SNHLY; CDR2 reads FYNNEI. This CDR3 is 15 amino acids long. CDR3 sequence (DNA): TGTGCCAGCAGCAACTTAGCGGGAGAACCTGGGGAGCTGTTTTTT. Its translation: CASSNLAGEPGELFF.

The V gene is TRBV9, the J gene TRBJ1-1; D gene uncertain. The CDR3 is 14 residues long. V dropped 0 bases and J dropped 6 bases, with 12 bases sitting between them. The V gene's germline CDR1 is SGDLS and CDR2 YYNGEE. CDR3 region: CASSVAPGGSEAFF. In DNA form, the CDR3 reads TGTGCCAGCAGCGTAGCCCCGGGAGGGTCTGAAGCTTTCTTT.

The V gene is TRBV30, the J gene TRBJ2-5, with 8 bases matching TRBD2. The closer fit of TRBJ2-7 to the DNA end suggests the J call may be wrong. The germline CDR1 and CDR2 sequences are GTSNPN and SVGIG (reference sequence). This CDR3 region has 12 residues. The CDR3 DNA reads as TGTGCCTGGAGTCGAGCGGGAGCCGAGCAGTACTTC. Translating it yields CAWSRAGAEQYF.

The chain recombines TRBV4-1 with TRBJ2-1, with D maybe TRBD1 (6 bases). Trimming removed 2 bases at V and 7 bases at J, with 15 bases between. CDR1 is MGHRA, CDR2 YSYEKL, per germline. This CDR3 is 15 amino acids long. CDR3 bases: TGCGCCAGCAGCCAACACAGGGTCGATAAAAATGAGCAGTTCTTC. It yields the protein CASSQHRVDKNEQFF.

The V and J genes are TRBV11-1 and TRBJ2-7, with TRBD2 matching 10 bases. This CDR3 region has 15 residues. J was trimmed by 3 bases and V by 5 bases; bases with no gene match: 7. The V gene's germline CDR1 is SGHAT and CDR2 FQDESV (reference sequence). The CDR3 region has the DNA TGTGCCAGCAGCCCAACTAGCGGGATGGACTACGAGCAGTACTTC. Translation gives CASSPTSGMDYEQYF.

This CDR3 reads CASSFNRVSDEQYF. The CDR3 DNA reads TGTGCCAGCAGCTTCAACAGGGTATCGGATGAGCAGTACTTC. The V gene is TRBV7-2, the J gene TRBJ2-7, with D possibly TRBD1 on 6 matching bases. The CDR3 has 14 residues. V shed 3 bases and J shed 7 bases, with 16 bases lying between them. The germline V gene has CDR1 SGHTA and CDR2 FQGNSA.

V and J are TRBV4-2 and TRBJ1-4, with 7 bases fitting TRBD1. This CDR3 region has 17 residues. Germline CDR1 is LGHNA and CDR2 is YNFKEQ. With V trimmed by 2 bases and J by 3 bases, 9 bases remained unmatched. CDR3 amino acids: CASSQLRQGLANEKLFF. In nucleotides, the CDR3 is TGTGCCAGCAGCCAACTCCGACAGGGTCTAGCTAATGAAAAACTGTTTTTT.